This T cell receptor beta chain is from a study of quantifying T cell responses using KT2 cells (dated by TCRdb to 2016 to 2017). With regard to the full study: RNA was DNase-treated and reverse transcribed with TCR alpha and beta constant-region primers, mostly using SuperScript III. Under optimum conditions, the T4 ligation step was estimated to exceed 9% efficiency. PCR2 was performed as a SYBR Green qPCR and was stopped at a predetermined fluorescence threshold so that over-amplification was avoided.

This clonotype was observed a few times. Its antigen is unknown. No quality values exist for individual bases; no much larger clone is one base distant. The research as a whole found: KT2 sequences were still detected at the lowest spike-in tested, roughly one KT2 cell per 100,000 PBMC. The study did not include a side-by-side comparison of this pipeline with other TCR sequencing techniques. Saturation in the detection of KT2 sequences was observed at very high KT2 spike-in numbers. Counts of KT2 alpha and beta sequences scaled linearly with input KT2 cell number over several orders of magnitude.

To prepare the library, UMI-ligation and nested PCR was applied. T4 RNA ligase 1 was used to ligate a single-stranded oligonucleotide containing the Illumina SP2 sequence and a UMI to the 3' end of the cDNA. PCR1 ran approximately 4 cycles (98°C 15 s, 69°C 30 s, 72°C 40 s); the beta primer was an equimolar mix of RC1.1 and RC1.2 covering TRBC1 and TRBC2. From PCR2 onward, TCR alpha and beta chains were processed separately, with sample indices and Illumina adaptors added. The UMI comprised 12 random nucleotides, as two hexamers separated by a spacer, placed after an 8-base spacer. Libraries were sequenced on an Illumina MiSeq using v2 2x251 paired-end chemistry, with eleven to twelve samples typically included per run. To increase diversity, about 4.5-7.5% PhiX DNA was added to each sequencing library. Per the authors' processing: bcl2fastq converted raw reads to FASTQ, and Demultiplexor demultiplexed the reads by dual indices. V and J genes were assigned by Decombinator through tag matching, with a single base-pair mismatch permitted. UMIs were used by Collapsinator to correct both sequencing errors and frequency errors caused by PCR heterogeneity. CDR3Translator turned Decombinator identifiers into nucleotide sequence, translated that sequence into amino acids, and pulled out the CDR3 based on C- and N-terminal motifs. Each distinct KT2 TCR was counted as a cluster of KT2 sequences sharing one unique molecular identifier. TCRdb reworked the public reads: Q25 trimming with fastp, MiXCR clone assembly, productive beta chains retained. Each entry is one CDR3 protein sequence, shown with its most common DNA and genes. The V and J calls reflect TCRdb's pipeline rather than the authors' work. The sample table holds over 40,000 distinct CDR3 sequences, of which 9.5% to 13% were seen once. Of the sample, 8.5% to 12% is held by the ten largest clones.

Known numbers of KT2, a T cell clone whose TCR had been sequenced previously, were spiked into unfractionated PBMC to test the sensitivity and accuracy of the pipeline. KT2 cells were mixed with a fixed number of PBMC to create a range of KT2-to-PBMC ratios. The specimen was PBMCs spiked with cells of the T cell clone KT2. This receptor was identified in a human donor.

The DNA sequence is as follows: TGCGCCAGCAGCTCGGGGGACAGAACCTACGAGCAGTACTTC. This yields the protein CASSSGDRTYEQYF. This receptor chain uses TRBV5-1 and TRBJ2-7; possibly the D gene is TRBD1, per 7 matching bases. Including cysteine and phenylalanine, the CDR3 has 14 amino acids. The only DNA kept is the CDR3, 42 bases in frame from the first base. The trim is 3 bases for V and 2 bases for J, with a gap of 12 bases between the germline ends. CDR1 and CDR2, per the germline V gene, are SGHRS and YFSETQ.